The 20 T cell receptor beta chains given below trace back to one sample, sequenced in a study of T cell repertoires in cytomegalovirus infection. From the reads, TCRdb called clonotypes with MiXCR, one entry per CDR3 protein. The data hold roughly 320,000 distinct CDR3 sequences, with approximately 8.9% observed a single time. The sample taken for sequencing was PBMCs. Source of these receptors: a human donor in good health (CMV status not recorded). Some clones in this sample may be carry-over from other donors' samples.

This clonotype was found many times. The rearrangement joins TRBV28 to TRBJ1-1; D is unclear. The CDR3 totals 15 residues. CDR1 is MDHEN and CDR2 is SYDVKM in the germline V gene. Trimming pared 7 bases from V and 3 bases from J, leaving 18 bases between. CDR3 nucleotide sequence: TGTGCCAGCATGGACGGACGATTATCGTACACTGAAGCTTTCTTT. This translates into CASMDGRLSYTEAFF.

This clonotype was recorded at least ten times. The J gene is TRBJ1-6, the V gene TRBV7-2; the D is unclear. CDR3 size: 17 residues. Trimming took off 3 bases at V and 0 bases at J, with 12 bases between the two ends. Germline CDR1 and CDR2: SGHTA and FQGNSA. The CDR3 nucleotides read TGTGCCAGCAGCTTTGGACGGTTAAGCTCCTATAATTCACCCCTCCACTTT. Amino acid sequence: CASSFGRLSSYNSPLHF.

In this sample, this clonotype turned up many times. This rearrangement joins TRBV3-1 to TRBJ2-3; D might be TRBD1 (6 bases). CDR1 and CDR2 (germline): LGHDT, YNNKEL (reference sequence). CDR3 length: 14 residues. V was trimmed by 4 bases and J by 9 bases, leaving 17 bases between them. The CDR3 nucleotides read TGTGCCAGCAGCCGTCGAGGGCTCACAGGGACGCAGTATTTT. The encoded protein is CASSRRGLTGTQYF.

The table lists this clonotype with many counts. CDR3 coding DNA: TGTGCCATCAGTGAGTCTGTCAGAGGGGCGACCCAGTACTTC. It translates to CAISESVRGATQYF. The chain couples TRBV10-3 to TRBJ2-5; tentatively, D is TRBD1 or TRBD2 (5 bases each). This CDR3 comprises 14 residues. Germline lookup yields CDR1 ENHRY and CDR2 SYGVKD. Between the trimmed V and J ends, which lost 0 bases and 7 bases, there was a span of 12 bases.

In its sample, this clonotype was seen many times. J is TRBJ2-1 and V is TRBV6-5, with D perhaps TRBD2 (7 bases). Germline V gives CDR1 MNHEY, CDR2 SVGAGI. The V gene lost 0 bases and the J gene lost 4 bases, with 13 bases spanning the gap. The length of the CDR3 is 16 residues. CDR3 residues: CASSYSTGGGYNEQFF. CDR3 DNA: TGTGCCAGCAGTTACTCGACGGGGGGCGGTTACAATGAGCAGTTCTTC.

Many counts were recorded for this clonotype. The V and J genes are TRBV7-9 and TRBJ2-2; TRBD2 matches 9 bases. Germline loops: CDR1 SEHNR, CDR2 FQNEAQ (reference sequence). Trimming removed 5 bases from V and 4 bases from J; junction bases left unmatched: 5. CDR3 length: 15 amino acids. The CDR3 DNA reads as TGTGCCAGCAGCGGCGGGGGGGCCATCACCGGGGAGCTGTTTTTT. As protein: CASSGGGAITGELFF.

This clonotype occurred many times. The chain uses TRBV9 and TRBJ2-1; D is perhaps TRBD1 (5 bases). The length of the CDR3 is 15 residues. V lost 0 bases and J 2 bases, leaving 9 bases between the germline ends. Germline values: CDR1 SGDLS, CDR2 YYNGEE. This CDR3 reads CASSVGGATYNEQFF. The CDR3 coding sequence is TGTGCCAGCAGCGTAGGTGGGGCCACCTACAATGAGCAGTTCTTC.

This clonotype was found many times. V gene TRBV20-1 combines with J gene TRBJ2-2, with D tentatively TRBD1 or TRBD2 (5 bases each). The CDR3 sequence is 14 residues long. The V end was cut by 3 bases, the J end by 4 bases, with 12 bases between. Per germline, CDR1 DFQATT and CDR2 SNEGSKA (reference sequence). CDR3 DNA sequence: TGCAGTGCTAGGGGTGGGGGTGGCACCGGGGAGCTGTTTTTT. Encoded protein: CSARGGGGTGELFF.

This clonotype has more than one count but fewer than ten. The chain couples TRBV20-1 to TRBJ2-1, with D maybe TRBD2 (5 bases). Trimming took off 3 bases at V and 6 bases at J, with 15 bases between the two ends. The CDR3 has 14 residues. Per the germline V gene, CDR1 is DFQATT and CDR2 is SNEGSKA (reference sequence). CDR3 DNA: TGCAGTGCTAGTAGCACGGGGTCGGGCAATGAGCAGTTCTTC. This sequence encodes CSASSTGSGNEQFF.

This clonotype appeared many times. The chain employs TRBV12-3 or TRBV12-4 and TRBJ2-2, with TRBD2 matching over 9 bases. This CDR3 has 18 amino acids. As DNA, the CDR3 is TGTGCAAGCCCCAAGAAAAGCGGGGGGCTCACGAACACCGGGGAGCTGTTTTTT. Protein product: CASPKKSGGLTNTGELFF.

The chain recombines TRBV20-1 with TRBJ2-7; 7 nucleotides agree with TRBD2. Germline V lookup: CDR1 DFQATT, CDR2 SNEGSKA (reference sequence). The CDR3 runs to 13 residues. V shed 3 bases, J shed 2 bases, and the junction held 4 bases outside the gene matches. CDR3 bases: TGCAGTGCTAGCGGGGGGAGGACCTACGAGCAGTACTTC. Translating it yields CSASGGRTYEQYF.

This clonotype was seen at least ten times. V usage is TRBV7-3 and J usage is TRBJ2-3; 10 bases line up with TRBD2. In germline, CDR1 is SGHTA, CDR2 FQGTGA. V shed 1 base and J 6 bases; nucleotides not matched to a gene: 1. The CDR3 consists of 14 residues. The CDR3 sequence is CASSLNSGGDTQYF. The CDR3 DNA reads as TGTGCCAGCAGCTTAAATAGCGGGGGGGATACGCAGTATTTT.

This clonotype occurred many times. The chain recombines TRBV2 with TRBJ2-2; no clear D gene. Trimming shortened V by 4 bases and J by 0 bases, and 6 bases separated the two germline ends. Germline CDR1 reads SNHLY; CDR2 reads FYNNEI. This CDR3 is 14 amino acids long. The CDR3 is CASSGQTNTGELFF. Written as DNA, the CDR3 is TGTGCCAGCAGTGGGCAGACGAACACCGGGGAGCTGTTTTTT.

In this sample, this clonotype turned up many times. The CDR3 sequence is CASSFAGGRDTQYF. The CDR3 DNA follows: TGTGCCAGCAGTTTTGCGGGGGGCCGGGATACGCAGTATTTT. This chain joins TRBV28 and TRBJ2-3, with 8 positions matching TRBD2. The germline V gene encodes CDR1 MDHEN and CDR2 SYDVKM. V lost 3 bases to trimming and J lost 6 bases; unmatched junction nucleotides: 5. CDR3 length equals 14 residues.

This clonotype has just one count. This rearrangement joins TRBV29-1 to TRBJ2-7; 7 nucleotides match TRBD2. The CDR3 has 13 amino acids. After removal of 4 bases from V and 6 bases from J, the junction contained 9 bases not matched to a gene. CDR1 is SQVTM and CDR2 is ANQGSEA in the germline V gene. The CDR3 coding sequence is TGCAGCGTTGTAGAGGGAGGGTCAAGCGAGCAGTACGTC. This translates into CSVVEGGSSEQYV.

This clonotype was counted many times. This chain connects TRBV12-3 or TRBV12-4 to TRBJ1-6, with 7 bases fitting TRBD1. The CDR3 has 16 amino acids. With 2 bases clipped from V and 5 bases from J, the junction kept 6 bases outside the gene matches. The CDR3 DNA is TGTGCCAGCAGTTTATGGTTGACAGGGAATAATTCACCCCTCCACTTT. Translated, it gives CASSLWLTGNNSPLHF.

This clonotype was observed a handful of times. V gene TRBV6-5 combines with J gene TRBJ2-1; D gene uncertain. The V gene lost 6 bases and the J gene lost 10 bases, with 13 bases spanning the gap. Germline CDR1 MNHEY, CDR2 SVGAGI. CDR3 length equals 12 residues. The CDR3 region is CASSFPWGEQFF. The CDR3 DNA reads TGTGCCAGCAGCTTTCCCTGGGGAGAGCAGTTCTTC.

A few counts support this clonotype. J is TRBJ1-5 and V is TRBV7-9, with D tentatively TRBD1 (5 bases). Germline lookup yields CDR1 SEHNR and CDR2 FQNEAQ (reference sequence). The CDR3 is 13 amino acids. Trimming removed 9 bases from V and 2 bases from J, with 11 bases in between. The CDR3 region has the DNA TGTGCCAGTGGGCAGGGTGGCAATCAGCCCCAGCATTTT. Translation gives CASGQGGNQPQHF.

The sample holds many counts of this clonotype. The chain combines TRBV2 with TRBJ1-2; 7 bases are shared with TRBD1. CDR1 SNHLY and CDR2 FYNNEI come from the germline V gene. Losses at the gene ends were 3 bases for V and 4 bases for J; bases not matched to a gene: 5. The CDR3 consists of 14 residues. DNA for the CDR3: TGTGCCAGCAGTGAGGAGACAGGGTCCTATGGCTACACCTTC. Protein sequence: CASSEETGSYGYTF.

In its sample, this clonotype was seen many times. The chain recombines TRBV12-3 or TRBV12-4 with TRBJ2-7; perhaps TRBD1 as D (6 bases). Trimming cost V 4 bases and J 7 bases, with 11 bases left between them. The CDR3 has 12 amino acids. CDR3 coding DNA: TGTGCCAGCAGTTCAGGGGCCGGGGAGCAGTACGTC. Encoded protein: CASSSGAGEQYV.